This TCR beta chain comes out of a study of T-cell reconstitution after alpha-beta-depleted transplantation in children. Findings and caveats of the study: Some patients' high day-60 TCRbeta diversity was attributed to recipient cells surviving conditioning.

About this clonotype: The target antigen is unknown.

The TCRbeta library was prepared with unique molecular identifiers. TCRdb re-derived calls from the PCR reads in MiXCR, one entry per CDR3 protein. Of roughly 790,000 distinct CDR3 sequences in the sample, 16% are singletons; the top ten hold roughly 4.8%. Trimming cost V 8 bases and J 3 bases, with 13 bases left between them. The V gene's germline CDR1 is SNHLY and CDR2 FYNNEI. The CDR3 extends over 13 amino acids. This rearrangement joins TRBV2 to TRBJ2-5; tentatively, D is TRBD2 (6 bases). The TCR comes from a male patient under 18 who had a stem cell transplant for acute lymphoblastic leukemia, so the T cells may come from the graft donor. The sequenced sample was PBMCs, mostly from graft donor cells, obtained 360 days after TCRalphabeta/CD19-depleted stem cell transplant. The CDR3 sequence is CASGLGREETQYF. DNA for the CDR3: TGTGCCAGCGGCCTCGGGAGAGAAGAGACCCAGTACTTC.